Given below is one T cell receptor (beta chain) in context. The antigen remains unidentified. Then a second PCR, running about 6 to 11 cycles, was carried out with a sample-barcoded 5' primer and a J-beta primer mix. At least 3 million CDR3-containing paired-end reads were obtained per sample. Via MiXCR, TCRdb re-called the 5' RACE reads, giving one row per CDR3 protein. Of 1.5 million to 2 million distinct CDR3 sequences detected, about 50% appear once; the ten largest clones hold 2.1%. Germline assignment: CDR1 MNHNS and CDR2 SASEGT. Trimming took 8 bases from V and 0 from J, leaving 17 bases between them. CDR3 length equals 17 residues. The sample is drawn from a study of blood T cells in healthy people across ages. Study-wide results and limits: Diversity figures derived from one million T cells were judged to underestimate the true value. Long-lived and aged donors differed, with more naive CD4+ cells and higher diversity in the long-lived.

The gene calls are TRBV6-1 and TRBJ2-6; D may match TRBD1 or TRBD2 (5 bases each). Sequenced: blood. This sequence originates from a woman aged 40 to 50 in good health. The CDR3 coding sequence is TGTGCCAGCTCACCACTGTGGGGGTCCTCTGGGGCCAACGTCCTGACTTTC. Encoded protein: CASSPLWGSSGANVLTF.